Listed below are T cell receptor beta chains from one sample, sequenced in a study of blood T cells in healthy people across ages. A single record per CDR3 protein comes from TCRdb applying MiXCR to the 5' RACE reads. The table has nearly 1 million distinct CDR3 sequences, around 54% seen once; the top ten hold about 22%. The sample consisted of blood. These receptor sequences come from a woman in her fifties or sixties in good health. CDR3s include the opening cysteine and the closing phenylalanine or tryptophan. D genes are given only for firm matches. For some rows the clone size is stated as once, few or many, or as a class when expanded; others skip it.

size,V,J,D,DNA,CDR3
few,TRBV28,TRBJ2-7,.,TGTGCCAGCAGTTTTAGTCGGGGATTGGACGAGCAGTACTTC,CASSFSRGLDEQYF
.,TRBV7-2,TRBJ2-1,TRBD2,TGTGCCAGCAGCCCGGGACTAGCGAACTCCTACAATGAGCAGTTCTTC,CASSPGLANSYNEQFF
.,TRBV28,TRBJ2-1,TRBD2,TGTGCCAGCAGTGTGCGGGGGAAGGATGAGCAGTTCTTC,CASSVRGKDEQFF
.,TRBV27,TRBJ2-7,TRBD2,TGTGCCAGCAGTTTATCGGGACTAGCTAACTACGAGCAGTACTTC,CASSLSGLANYEQYF
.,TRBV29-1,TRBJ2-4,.,TGCAGCGTTGACTCGAAGGACAGAAACATTCAGTACTTC,CSVDSKDRNIQYF
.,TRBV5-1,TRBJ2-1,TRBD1,TGCGCCAGCAGTAAGACAGGGATTGCGAATGAGCAGTTCTTC,CASSKTGIANEQFF
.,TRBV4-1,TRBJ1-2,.,TGCGCCAGCAGCCAAAACCACCAGGCTAACTATGGTCACACCTTC,CASSQNHQANYGHTF
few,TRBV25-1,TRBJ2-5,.,TGTGCCAGCAGTGGGATGAGGGAGTCAGAGACCCAGTACTTC,CASSGMRESETQYF
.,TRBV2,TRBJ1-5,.,TGTGCCAGCAGTGGTGGCGGGGGCGTCAATCAGCCCCAGCATTTT,CASSGGGGVNQPQHF
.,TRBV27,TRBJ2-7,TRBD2,TGTGCCATCGACGTTGGCGGGAGCTCCTACGAGCAGTACTTC,CAIDVGGSSYEQYF
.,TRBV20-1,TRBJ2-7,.,TGCAGTGCTAGTGCCAGGGCGGGCTACGAGCAGTACTTC,CSASARAGYEQYF
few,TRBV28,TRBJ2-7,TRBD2,TGTGCCAGCAGGGGCCTAGCGGTCTACGAGCAGTACTTC,CASRGLAVYEQYF
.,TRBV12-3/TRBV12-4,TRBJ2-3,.,TGTGCCAGCAGTCGCCGGGGTAGTGGCACAGATACGCAGTATTTT,CASSRRGSGTDTQYF
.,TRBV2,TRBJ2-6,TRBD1,TGTACCAGCAGTCGACAGGGCGGTCTAACTGGGGCCAACGTCCTGACTTTC,CTSSRQGGLTGANVLTF
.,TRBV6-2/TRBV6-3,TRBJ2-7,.,TGTGCCAGCAACACCCCTAGTTCCCAGTACTTC,CASNTPSSQYF
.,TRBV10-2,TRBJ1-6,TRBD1,TGCGCCAGCAGCCGGGACAGTCATTCACCCCTCCACTTT,CASSRDSHSPLHF
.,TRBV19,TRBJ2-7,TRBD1,TGTGCCAGTAGTGAAGGACAGGATTTCTACGAGCAGTACTTC,CASSEGQDFYEQYF
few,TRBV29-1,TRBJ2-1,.,TGCAGCGACCTAGGAGGGACCGCGGAGCAGTTCTTC,CSDLGGTAEQFF
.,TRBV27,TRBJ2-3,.,TGTGCCAGCAAAGGGACGCTTGGGGATACGCAGTATTTT,CASKGTLGDTQYF
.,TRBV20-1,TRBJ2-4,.,TGCAGTGCTTCGCGGACAGAAAACATTCAGTACTTC,CSASRTENIQYF
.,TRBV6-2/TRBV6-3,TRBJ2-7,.,TGTGCCAGCAGTTACCCGACATGGGGGATAGCGGACTACGAGCAGTACTTC,CASSYPTWGIADYEQYF
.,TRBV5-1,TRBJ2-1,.,TGCGCCAGCACCCTAATTGAGAGCTCCTACAATGAGCAGTTCTTC,CASTLIESSYNEQFF
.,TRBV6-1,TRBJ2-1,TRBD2,TGTGCCAGCAGGATATCGACTAGCGGGCTTCTGGGCTCCTACAATGAGCAGTTCTTC,CASRISTSGLLGSYNEQFF
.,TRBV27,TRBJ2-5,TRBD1,TGTGCCAGCAGCCTTACAGGGGGCCTCGGAGAGACCCAGTACTTC,CASSLTGGLGETQYF
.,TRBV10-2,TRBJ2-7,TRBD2,TGCGCCAGCAGTGAGCCAACTAGCGGGAGGTACTACGAGCAGTACTTC,CASSEPTSGRYYEQYF